Each of the 21 T cell receptor beta chains below was sequenced from the same sample in a study of cytomegalovirus exposure and HLA in healthy donors. It was with 60 Vbeta and 13 Jbeta primers that the PCR ran. Data came from immunoSEQ multiplex PCR; TCRdb stores just in-frame clones and leaves some out. In the table there are approximately 33,000 clones, approximately 55% of which are singletons. The sequenced material came from PBMCs. Receptors were obtained from a woman between 40 and 50 years old in good health and CMV-seropositive.

The chain carries TRBV11-2 and TRBJ2-2; 13 nucleotides align to TRBD2. In germline, CDR1 is SGHAT, CDR2 FQNNGV. The CDR3 contains 17 residues. J lost 1 base, V lost 4 bases, and 3 bases had no gene match. CDR3 sequence reads: CASSSRTSGGNTGELFF. The CDR3, as DNA: TGTGCCAGCAGCTCCCGGACTAGCGGGGGGAACACCGGGGAGCTGTTTTTT.

The rearrangement uses TRBV7-2 and TRBJ2-7; perhaps TRBD1 as D (7 bases). Germline lookup yields CDR1 SGHTA and CDR2 FQGNSA. This CDR3 has 15 residues. Trimming stripped 5 bases from V and 3 bases from J, with 17 bases between. The CDR3 loop reads CASSPRRGRIYEQYF. The CDR3 DNA is TGTGCCAGCAGCCCCCGGAGGGGGCGCATCTACGAGCAGTACTTC.

This clone was seen a few times. The chain carries TRBV4-1 and TRBJ2-2, with TRBD1 as a possible D gene (5 bases). The CDR3 has 14 amino acids. The V end lost 3 bases, the J end lost 6 bases, and 11 bases lay between the germline ends. Germline lookup yields CDR1 MGHRA and CDR2 YSYEKL. The CDR3 loop is CASSHAGLAGELFF. CDR3 nucleotide sequence: TGCGCCAGCAGCCACGCAGGGCTCGCCGGGGAGCTGTTTTTT.

The chain carries TRBV7-2 and TRBJ2-5, with 7 bases matching TRBD1. Germline values: CDR1 SGHTA, CDR2 FQGNSA. The trim removed 4 bases at V and 5 bases at J, leaving 7 bases unmatched. The CDR3 is 14 amino acids. This CDR3 reads CASSSNRGKETQYF. The DNA of the CDR3 is TGTGCCAGCAGCTCCAACAGGGGAAAGGAGACCCAGTACTTC.

This clone has a handful of counts. It differs at one base from a far larger clone, so likely a read error. The final CDR3 position lacks the conserved phenylalanine or tryptophan, pointing to a likely read error. The gene calls are TRBV4-3 and TRBJ2-3; TRBD1 is a possible D gene (6 bases). With 0 bases removed from V and 5 bases from J, the gap between germline ends came to 15 bases. CDR1 LGHNA and CDR2 YSLEER come from the germline V gene. CDR3 length: 16 amino acids. CDR3 in DNA: TGCGCCAGCAGCCAAGAACCCGACAGGAGAGGAGATACGCAGTATGTT. Residues: CASSQEPDRRGDTQYV.

The chain combines TRBV28 with TRBJ1-2; TRBD1 might be the D (5 bases). Trimming removed 2 bases at V and 5 bases at J, with 6 bases between. The CDR3 is made up of 12 amino acids. Per the germline V gene, CDR1 is MDHEN and CDR2 is SYDVKM. CDR3 nucleotides: TGTGCCAGCAGTTTAAGACAGTATGGCTACACCTTC. This translates into CASSLRQYGYTF.

The CDR3 loop is CASSWGDEQFF. The CDR3 DNA reads as TGCGCCAGCAGCTGGGGGGATGAGCAGTTCTTC. This sequence joins TRBV5-1 and TRBJ2-1, with D perhaps TRBD2 (6 bases). CDR1 is SGHRS and CDR2 is YFSETQ in the germline V gene. V was trimmed by 3 bases and J by 8 bases, leaving 6 bases between them. The CDR3 has 11 amino acids. Filled out from reference TRBV5-1 and TRBJ2-1, the complete variable domain reads KAGVTQTPRYLIKTRGQQVTLSCSPISGHRSVSWYQQTPGQGLQFLFEYFSETQRNKGNFPGRFSGRQFSNSRSEMNVSTLELGDSALYLCASSWGDEQFFGPGTRLTVL.

This clone was seen once. The CDR3 loop reads CASSQETGAGANVLTF. The CDR3 bases are TGCGCCAGCAGCCAGGAAACAGGGGCTGGGGCCAACGTCCTGACTTTC. The chain employs TRBV4-3 and TRBJ2-6; 7 bases agree with TRBD1. V lost 3 bases and J lost 2; bases outside the gene matches: 4. In germline, CDR1 is LGHNA, CDR2 YSLEER. CDR3 length: 16 residues.

V is TRBV5-6 and J is TRBJ2-1; D perhaps matches TRBD2 (6 bases). V shed 2 bases and J shed 0 bases, with 6 bases lying between them. This CDR3 region has 14 residues. Germline CDR1 and CDR2: SGHDT and YYEEEE. Written as DNA, the CDR3 is TGTGCCAGCAGCTTAGCGGGCTCCTACAATGAGCAGTTCTTC. This gives the protein CASSLAGSYNEQFF. Full variable domain (outside the CDR3, taken from reference TRBV5-6 and TRBJ2-1): DAGVTQSPTHLIKTRGQQVTLRCSPKSGHDTVSWYQQALGQGPQFIFQYYEEEERQRGNFPDRFSGHQFPNYSSELNVNALLLGDSALYLCASSLAGSYNEQFFGPGTRLTVL.

This sequence joins TRBV6-5 and TRBJ2-3; D ambiguous. Germline CDR1 reads MNHEY; CDR2 reads SVGAGI. V was shortened by 0 bases and J by 0 bases, with 4 bases between the two germline ends. The CDR3 contains 14 residues. CDR3 sequence (DNA): TGTGCCAGCAGTTACTCACACAGCACAGATACGCAGTATTTT. Protein: CASSYSHSTDTQYF.

The chain uses TRBV7-8 and TRBJ1-5, with 9 nucleotides matching TRBD1. Germline V lookup: CDR1 SGHVS, CDR2 FQNEAQ. The V and J ends lost 8 bases and 1 base, in that order; junction bases with no gene match: 3. The CDR3 consists of 14 residues. Written as DNA, the CDR3 is TGTGCCAGCGGCGGACAGGGGAGCAATCAGCCCCAGCATTTT. The encoded protein is CASGGQGSNQPQHF.

This chain joins TRBV5-4 and TRBJ2-1; D unclear. The CDR3 extends over 14 amino acids. Deletions cut 4 bases from V and 6 bases from J, with 14 bases between. CDR1 SGHNT and CDR2 YYREEE come from the germline V gene (reference sequence). DNA of the CDR3: TGTGCCAGCAGCGACGAGAGGCCTCCCAATGAGCAGTTCTTC. The encoded protein is CASSDERPPNEQFF.

CDR3 sequence: CASSQGWAHTDTQYF. DNA of the CDR3: TGCGCCAGCAGCCAAGGTTGGGCACACACAGATACGCAGTATTTT. The chain employs TRBV4-3 and TRBJ2-3; D remains unclear. V gave up 1 base and J gave up 2 bases, with 10 bases separating them. CDR3 length: 15 residues. CDR1 is LGHNA and CDR2 is YSLEER in the germline V gene.

The chain combines TRBV13 with TRBJ1-1; D remains unclear. Germline V gives CDR1 PRHDT, CDR2 FYEKMQ (reference sequence). The V end was cut by 1 base, the J end by 1 base, with 4 bases between. The CDR3 is 13 residues long. CDR3 nucleotide sequence: TGTGCCAGCAGCTTAGCCGGGAACACTGAAGCTTTCTTT. Its translation is CASSLAGNTEAFF.

This chain joins TRBV11-2 and TRBJ1-3; D is undetermined. The CDR3 is made up of 15 amino acids. Germline loops: CDR1 SGHAT, CDR2 FQNNGV. V was pared by 4 bases and J by 0 bases, with 10 bases between. The CDR3 region is CASSSQSSSGNTIYF. Here the CDR3 DNA reads TGTGCCAGCAGCTCTCAAAGTAGCTCTGGAAACACCATATATTTT.

This clone is medium-sized within its sample. J is TRBJ1-1 and V is TRBV13; D is possibly TRBD1 (6 bases). Germline-derived CDR1 and CDR2 are PRHDT and FYEKMQ (reference sequence). The CDR3 has 14 amino acids. Trimming took off 5 bases at V and 3 bases at J, with 13 bases between the two ends. The CDR3 loop is CASSRPGGHTEAFF. The CDR3 DNA reads TGTGCCAGCAGCCGACCGGGGGGGCACACTGAAGCTTTCTTT.

The chain joins TRBV5-1 to TRBJ2-1; no clear D. Germline assignment: CDR1 SGHRS and CDR2 YFSETQ. The V gene lost 0 bases and the J gene lost 3 bases, with 4 bases spanning the gap. The CDR3 totals 13 residues. Written as DNA, the CDR3 is TGCGCCAGCAGCTTGGGAGGCTACAATGAGCAGTTCTTC. Translated: CASSLGGYNEQFF.

This clone has just a few counts. V is TRBV10-2 and J is TRBJ2-7; D possibly corresponds to TRBD1 (5 bases). The CDR3 has 15 amino acids. Germline CDR1 and CDR2: WSHSY and SAAADI. V was clipped by 4 bases and J by 0 bases, with 13 bases between them. The CDR3 DNA is TGCGCCAGCAGTGGCCCTCAGGGTCTCTCCTACGAGCAGTACTTC. This codes for CASSGPQGLSYEQYF.

The chain is built from TRBV6-5 and TRBJ1-1; perhaps TRBD1 as D (5 bases). Germline CDR1 MNHEY, CDR2 SVGAGI. The V end was cut by 6 bases, the J end by 2 bases, with 13 bases between. The CDR3 sequence is 14 residues long. The CDR3 sequence: CASSWGRVNTEAFF. In nucleotides, the CDR3 is TGTGCCAGCAGCTGGGGCCGCGTAAACACTGAAGCTTTCTTT.

The chain has TRBV9 and TRBJ2-1; TRBD2 matches at 9 bases. V shed 0 bases and J 0 bases; nucleotides not matched to a gene: 4. CDR1 is SGDLS, CDR2 YYNGEE, per germline. The CDR3 is 17 amino acids. This chain's CDR3 is CASSVGTSVSSYNEQFF. The CDR3 DNA is TGTGCCAGCAGCGTAGGGACTAGCGTAAGCTCCTACAATGAGCAGTTCTTC.

This rearrangement joins TRBV5-1 to TRBJ2-6, with a possible D match to TRBD1 (5 bases). Germline-derived CDR1 and CDR2 are SGHRS and YFSETQ. V lost 6 bases, J lost 0 bases, and 13 bases lay in between. There are 16 residues in the CDR3. CDR3 nucleotides: TGCGCCAGCAACGCGCAGGGTTCCTCTGGGGCCAACGTCCTGACTTTC. It specifies CASNAQGSSGANVLTF.